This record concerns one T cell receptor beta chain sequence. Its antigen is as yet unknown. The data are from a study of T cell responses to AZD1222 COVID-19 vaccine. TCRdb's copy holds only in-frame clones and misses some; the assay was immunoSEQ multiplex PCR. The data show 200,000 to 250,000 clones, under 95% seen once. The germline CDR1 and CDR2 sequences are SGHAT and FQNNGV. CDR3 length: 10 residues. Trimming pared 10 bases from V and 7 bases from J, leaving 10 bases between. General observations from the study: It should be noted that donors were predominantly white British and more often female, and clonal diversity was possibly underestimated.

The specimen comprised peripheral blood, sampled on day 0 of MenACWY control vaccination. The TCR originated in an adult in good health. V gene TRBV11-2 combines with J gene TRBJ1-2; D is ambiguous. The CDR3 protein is CAKWEGGYTF. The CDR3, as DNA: TGTGCCAAGTGGGAGGGTGGCTACACCTTC.